Following are 9 T cell receptor beta chains from one sample sequenced in a study of low-dose radiotherapy and immunotherapy resistance in tumors. Covering alpha and beta chains, TRAV- and TRBV-specific primers were used for the first-strand cDNA. TCR amplification ran 15 to 25 PCR cycles using constant-region and V-primer adapter primers. TCRdb called the reads again in MiXCR, with one record for every CDR3 protein. The data contain 35,000 to 50,000 distinct CDR3 sequences, around a third of them singletons. The time point: before trial treatment. The specimen was PBMCs, collected before treatment. The origin of the receptors is a male donor with gallbladder cancer.

There are many counts of this clonotype. The rearrangement uses TRBV7-8 and TRBJ1-6; D unresolved. Germline loops: CDR1 SGHVS, CDR2 FQNEAQ. This CDR3 spans 14 amino acids. V lost 5 bases, J lost 4 bases, and 9 bases lay in between. The chain's CDR3 is CASSKREYNSPLHF. The DNA of the CDR3 is TGTGCCAGCAGCAAGCGGGAATATAATTCACCCCTCCACTTT. Drawing the rest from reference TRBV7-8 and TRBJ1-6, the complete variable domain is GAGVSQSPRYKVAKRGQDVALRCDPISGHVSLFWYQQALGQGPEFLTYFQNEAQLDKSGLPSDRFFAERPEGSVSTLKIQRTQQEDSAVYLCASSKREYNSPLHFGNGTRLTVT.

This clonotype appeared once. V is TRBV2 and J is TRBJ2-1; D might be TRBD2 (6 bases). The CDR3 runs 11 residues. The V end lost 3 bases, the J end lost 13 bases, and 10 bases lay between the germline ends. The germline V gene encodes CDR1 SNHLY and CDR2 FYNNEI. The CDR3 DNA reads as TGTGCCAGCAGTGAGGCCGGGGGACAGTTCTTC. This translates into CASSEAGGQFF.

This clonotype was counted only a few times. V usage is TRBV5-1 and J usage is TRBJ2-4, with D perhaps matching TRBD2 (7 bases). The length of the CDR3 is 14 residues. Germline V gene data show CDR1 as SGHRS and CDR2 as YFSETQ. V shed 0 bases and J shed 7 bases, with 11 bases lying between them. In DNA form, the CDR3 reads TGCGCCAGCAGCTTGGACGGGGGGCTGAACATTCAGTACTTC. This sequence encodes CASSLDGGLNIQYF. The variable domain in full, with the rest retrieved from reference TRBV5-1 and TRBJ2-4, is KAGVTQTPRYLIKTRGQQVTLSCSPISGHRSVSWYQQTPGQGLQFLFEYFSETQRNKGNFPGRFSGRQFSNSRSEMNVSTLELGDSALYLCASSLDGGLNIQYFGAGTRLSVL.

In this sample, this clonotype turned up many times. The chain joins TRBV12-3 or TRBV12-4 to TRBJ1-6; 7 nucleotides align to TRBD1. This CDR3 contains 14 residues. The ends lost 5 bases at V and 9 bases at J; junction bases unmatched: 7. CDR3 in amino acids: CASSPRGLSSPLHF. Here the CDR3 DNA reads TGTGCCAGCAGTCCTAGGGGGCTTAGTTCACCCCTCCACTTT.

This clonotype is labeled as medium-sized. The chain employs TRBV6-6 and TRBJ2-1, with D possibly TRBD1 on 7 matching bases. V was shortened by 6 bases and J by 3 bases, with 12 bases between the two germline ends. The length of the CDR3 is 14 residues. Germline values: CDR1 MNHNY, CDR2 SVGAGI (reference sequence). The CDR3 sequence is CASSRGAFYNEQFF. The CDR3 DNA sequence: TGTGCCAGCAGCAGGGGGGCTTTCTACAATGAGCAGTTCTTC.

V and J are TRBV6-2 or TRBV6-3 and TRBJ2-7, with 8 bases that match TRBD1. Trimming at V came to 0 bases and at J to 0 bases, leaving 7 bases not matched to a gene. Germline assignment: CDR1 MNHEY and CDR2 SVGEGT. This CDR3 is built from 17 residues. The CDR3 DNA sequence: TGTGCCAGCAGTTACTCGCCTGAAGGACAGGGCTCCTACGAGCAGTACTTC. Protein: CASSYSPEGQGSYEQYF.

This clonotype has at least ten counts. The rearrangement joins TRBV7-8 to TRBJ2-7; 11 nucleotides match TRBD1. This CDR3 is built from 14 residues. The germline V gene has CDR1 SGHVS and CDR2 FQNEAQ. Trimming took 5 bases from V and 4 from J; bases not matched to a gene: 4. The CDR3: CASSQGQGGYEQYF. CDR3 nucleotides: TGTGCCAGCAGCCAGGGACAGGGGGGGTACGAGCAGTACTTC.

With respect to this clonotype: It is likely a read error: a sequence one base away is far more abundant. In nucleotides, the CDR3 is TGTGCCAGCAGTCCAGGGACTAGCGGGAGTATCTCCAATGAGCAGTACTTC. Its protein is CASSPGTSGSISNEQYF. The rearrangement uses TRBV28 and TRBJ2-7, with 14 bases matching TRBD2. Looked up from germline, CDR1 is MDHEN and CDR2 is SYDVKM. The CDR3 length is 17 residues. Trimming removed 5 bases from V and 7 bases from J; junction bases left unmatched: 13.

This clonotype was counted at least ten times. CDR3 loop: CASSLAIGGAREQYF. CDR3 in DNA: TGTGCCAGCAGCTTAGCGATCGGGGGGGCCCGCGAGCAGTACTTC. The gene calls are TRBV7-2 and TRBJ2-7; 8 bases match TRBD2. This CDR3 comprises 15 residues. The J segment lost 6 bases and the V segment lost 0 bases, leaving 7 bases of the junction unmatched. Germline V CDR1 and CDR2: SGHTA, FQGNSA.